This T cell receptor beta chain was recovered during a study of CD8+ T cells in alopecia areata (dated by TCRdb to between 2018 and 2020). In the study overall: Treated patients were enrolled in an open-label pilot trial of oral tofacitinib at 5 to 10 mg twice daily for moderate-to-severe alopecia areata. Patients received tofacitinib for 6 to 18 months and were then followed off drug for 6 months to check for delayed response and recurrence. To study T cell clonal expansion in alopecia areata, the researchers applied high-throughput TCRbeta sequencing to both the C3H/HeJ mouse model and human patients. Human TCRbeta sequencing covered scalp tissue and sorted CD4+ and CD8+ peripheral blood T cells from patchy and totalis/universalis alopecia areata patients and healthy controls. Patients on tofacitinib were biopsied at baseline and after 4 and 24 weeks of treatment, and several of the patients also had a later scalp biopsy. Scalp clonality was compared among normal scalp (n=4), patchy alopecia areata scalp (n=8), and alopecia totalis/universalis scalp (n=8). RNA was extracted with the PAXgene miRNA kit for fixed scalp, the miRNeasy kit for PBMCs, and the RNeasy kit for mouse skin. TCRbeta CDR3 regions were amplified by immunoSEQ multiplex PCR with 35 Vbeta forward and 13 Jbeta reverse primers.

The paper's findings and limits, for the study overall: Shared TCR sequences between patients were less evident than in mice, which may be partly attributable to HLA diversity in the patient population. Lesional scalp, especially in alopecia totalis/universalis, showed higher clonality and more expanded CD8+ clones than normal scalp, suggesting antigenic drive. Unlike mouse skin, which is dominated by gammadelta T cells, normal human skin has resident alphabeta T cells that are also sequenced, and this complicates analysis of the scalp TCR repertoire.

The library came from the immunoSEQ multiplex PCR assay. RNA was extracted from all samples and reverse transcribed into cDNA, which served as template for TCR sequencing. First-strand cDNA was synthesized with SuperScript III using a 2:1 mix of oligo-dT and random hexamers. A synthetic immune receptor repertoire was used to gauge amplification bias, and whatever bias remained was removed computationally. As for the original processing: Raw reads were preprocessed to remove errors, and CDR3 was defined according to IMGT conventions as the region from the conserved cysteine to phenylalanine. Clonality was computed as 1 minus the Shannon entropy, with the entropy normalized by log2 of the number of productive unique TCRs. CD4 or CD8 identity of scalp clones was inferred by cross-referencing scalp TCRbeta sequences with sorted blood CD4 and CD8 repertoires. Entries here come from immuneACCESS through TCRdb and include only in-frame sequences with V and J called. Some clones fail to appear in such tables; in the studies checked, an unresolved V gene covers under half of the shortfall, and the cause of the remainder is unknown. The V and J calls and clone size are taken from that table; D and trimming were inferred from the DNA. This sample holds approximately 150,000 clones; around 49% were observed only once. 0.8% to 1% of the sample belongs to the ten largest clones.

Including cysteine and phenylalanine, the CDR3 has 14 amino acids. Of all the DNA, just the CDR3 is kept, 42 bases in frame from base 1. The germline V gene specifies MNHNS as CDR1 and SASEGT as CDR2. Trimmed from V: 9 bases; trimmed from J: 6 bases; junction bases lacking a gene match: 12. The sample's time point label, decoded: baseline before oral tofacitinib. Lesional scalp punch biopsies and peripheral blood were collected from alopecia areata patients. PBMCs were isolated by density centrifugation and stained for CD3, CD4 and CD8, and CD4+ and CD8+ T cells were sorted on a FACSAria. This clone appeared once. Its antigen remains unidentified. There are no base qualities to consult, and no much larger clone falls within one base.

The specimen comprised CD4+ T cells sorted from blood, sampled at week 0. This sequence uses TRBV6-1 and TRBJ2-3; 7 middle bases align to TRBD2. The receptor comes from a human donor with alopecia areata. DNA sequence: TGTGCCAGTCGTTGGGCGGGAGAGGTGGATACGCAGTATTTT. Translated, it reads CASRWAGEVDTQYF.